The entry that follows covers one T cell receptor (beta chain) sequence. This clonotype was observed at least ten times. Its antigen is not yet known. Base qualities were left out, and no much larger clone turns up one base away. The entry originates in a study of T cells after yellow fever vaccination (dated by TCRdb to about 2019). Regarding the study in general: Libraries from fractions with low cell numbers were prepared with the SMART-Seq v4 Ultra Low Input RNA kit. Bulk PBMC replicates and cell subsets were isolated from blood drawn at multiple timepoints before and after both primary and secondary immunization. To track T-cell clones before and after primary and booster YFV17D yellow fever vaccination, bulk TCR alpha and beta repertoires were sequenced longitudinally. The cohort comprised two healthy male donors, one aged 18 to 29 and one aged 30 to 40 years. What the authors observed across the whole study: Because only a couple of donors were included in the study, the extent to which the findings can be generalized is limited. A small fraction of clonotypes appeared in both the CD4 and CD8 compartments, likely as a result of convergent recombination. After the booster, most of the clones that had expanded following primary vaccination were detected again (approximately 95% of CD4 and roughly 90% of CD8), which suggests that memory was broadly maintained. FACS-sorted repertoires could contain abundant contaminating clonotypes from the bulk population, so computational filtering was required. The secondary T-cell response was found to be weaker but faster than the primary response, with a peak reached on day 5 rather than on day 15.

Synthesis of TCR cDNA relied on 5'RACE template switching, a step that introduced a universal primer site along with unique molecular identifiers. Priming for cDNA synthesis came from both the TCR alpha and TCR beta constant segments. Two PCR steps were used to amplify libraries, with sample barcodes and sequencing adapters being added in the second step. Sequencing of the libraries was done on either Illumina HiSeq 2500 (2x100 bp) or NovaSeq (2x150 bp). The authors' pipeline ran thus. Reads were demultiplexed and collapsed into UMI consensus sequences with MIGEC, and V(D)J alignment was performed with MiXCR. Using edgeR on replicate PBMC samples, clonotypes were called vaccine-responding if FDR was below 0.01 and the log2 fold change was above 5 up to day 15. Each bulk clonotype was labeled CD4 or CD8 based on which sequenced repertoire, CD4 or CD8, contained the clonotype at higher abundance. TCRdb trimmed public reads at Q25 via fastp, called clones via MiXCR and kept in-frame beta chains. Each entry merges the rows of one CDR3 protein and shows their most common DNA and genes. The V and J calls were determined by TCRdb, not by the authors. Counted in this sample were a few hundred thousand distinct CDR3 sequences; less than 9% of them appeared once. The biggest ten clones account for approximately 0.85% of the sample.

From the cysteine through the phenylalanine, the CDR3 covers 15 amino acids. Here the CDR3 DNA is all that survives: 45 bases in frame from base 1. The junction carries 15 bases between V and J, which are trimmed by 5 bases and 6 bases respectively. Reading the germline V gene gives CDR1 KGHDR and CDR2 SFDVKD. What the treatment or condition label conveys for this sample: live attenuated yellow fever vaccine strain. PBMCs were isolated from peripheral blood using a standard Ficoll-Paque protocol. Dynabeads CD4 and CD8 positive selection kits were used to isolate the CD4 and CD8 T-cell fractions. TriZol was used to extract RNA from bulk PBMCs, CD4 and CD8 fractions, and dextramer-positive and dextramer-negative fractions.

The material was CD4+ T cells sorted from PBMCs, obtained 15 days after the yellow fever booster vaccination. The chain was built from TRBV24-1 and TRBJ2-2, with the D gene uncertain. The clonotype was recovered from a man between 25 and 39 years old who received the YFV17D yellow fever vaccine. The DNA sequence is as follows: TGTGCCACCAGTGCCCCCGGAGCCCGCGCCGGGGAGCTGTTTTTT. Translated, this gives CATSAPGARAGELFF.